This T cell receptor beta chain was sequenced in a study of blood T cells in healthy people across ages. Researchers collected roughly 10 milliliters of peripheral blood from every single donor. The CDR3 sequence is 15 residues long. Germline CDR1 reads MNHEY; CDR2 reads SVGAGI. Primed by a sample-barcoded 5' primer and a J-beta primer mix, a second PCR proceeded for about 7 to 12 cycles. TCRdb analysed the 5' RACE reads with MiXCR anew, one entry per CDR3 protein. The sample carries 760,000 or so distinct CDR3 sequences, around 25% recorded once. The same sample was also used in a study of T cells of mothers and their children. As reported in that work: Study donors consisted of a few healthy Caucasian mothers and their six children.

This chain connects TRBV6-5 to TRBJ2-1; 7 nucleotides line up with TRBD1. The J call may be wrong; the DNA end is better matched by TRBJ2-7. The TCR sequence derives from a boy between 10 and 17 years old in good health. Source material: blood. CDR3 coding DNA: TGTGCCAGTAAACCGGGACAGCGAAACGTCTACGAGCAGTACTTC. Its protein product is CASKPGQRNVYEQYF.